This is a list of T cell receptor beta chains from one sample in a study of T-cell reconstitution after alpha-beta-depleted transplantation in children. TCRdb re-analysed the PCR reads in MiXCR, keeping a single row per CDR3 protein. The sample yields 780,000 or so distinct CDR3 sequences, around 17% seen once. Sequences were derived from PBMCs, mostly from graft donor cells, sampled 360 days after TCRalphabeta/CD19-depleted stem cell transplant. The receptor set was obtained from a male patient younger than 18 who had a stem cell transplant for acute lymphoblastic leukemia, so the T cells may come from the graft donor. Each CDR3 is given with its conserved first and last residue. D genes are given only for firm matches. Rows may omit the clone size; those that give it use once, few, many or a size class.

CDR3aa: CSVEGGQGAPVVPSYNEQFF; CDR3nt: TGCAGCGTTGAAGGGGGACAGGGTGCACCCGTGGTTCCCTCCTACAATGAGCAGTTCTTC; abundance: -; v_gene: TRBV29-1; d_gene: TRBD1; j_gene: TRBJ2-1
CDR3aa: CASNPRRATDTQYF; CDR3nt: TGTGCCAGCAACCCGAGGCGGGCCACAGATACGCAGTATTTT; abundance: many; v_gene: TRBV6-5; d_gene: -; j_gene: TRBJ2-3
CDR3aa: CSVLGPPGDTQYF; CDR3nt: TGCAGTGTTCTCGGGCCCCCAGGGGATACGCAGTATTTT; abundance: few; v_gene: TRBV20-1; d_gene: -; j_gene: TRBJ2-3
CDR3aa: CASSQDWTSGRARETQYF; CDR3nt: TGCGCCAGCAGCCAAGACTGGACTAGCGGGAGGGCCCGGGAGACCCAGTACTTC; abundance: few; v_gene: TRBV4-1; d_gene: TRBD2; j_gene: TRBJ2-5
CDR3aa: CASSYSSKTSGRSLLSSYNEQFF; CDR3nt: TGTGCCAGCAGTTACTCGTCCAAGACTAGCGGGAGGTCCCTACTCAGCTCCTACAATGAGCAGTTCTTC; abundance: -; v_gene: TRBV6-2/TRBV6-3; d_gene: TRBD2; j_gene: TRBJ2-1
CDR3aa: CASTHRVYTGELFF; CDR3nt: TGTGCCAGCACCCACAGGGTATACACCGGGGAGCTGTTTTTT; abundance: -; v_gene: TRBV3-1; d_gene: -; j_gene: TRBJ2-2
CDR3aa: CASSQGVRQPQHF; CDR3nt: TGCGCCAGCAGCCAAGGGGTCAGGCAGCCCCAGCATTTT; abundance: few; v_gene: TRBV4-1; d_gene: -; j_gene: TRBJ1-5
CDR3aa: CASSLRGVFTDTQYF; CDR3nt: TGTGCCAGCAGCCTGCGCGGGGTTTTCACAGATACGCAGTATTTT; abundance: many; v_gene: TRBV9; d_gene: -; j_gene: TRBJ2-3
CDR3aa: CASSSADHTAPPNIQYF; CDR3nt: TGCGCCAGCAGCTCGGCGGACCACACCGCTCCTCCAAACATTCAGTACTTC; abundance: many; v_gene: TRBV5-1; d_gene: -; j_gene: TRBJ2-4
CDR3aa: CASNQGLAGEVEQFF; CDR3nt: TGTGCCAGCAACCAGGGACTAGCGGGAGAGGTTGAGCAGTTCTTC; abundance: few; v_gene: TRBV7-2; d_gene: TRBD2; j_gene: TRBJ2-1
CDR3aa: CASSLALGKSGAYEQYF; CDR3nt: TGCGCCAGCAGCTTGGCTCTTGGGAAGTCGGGGGCCTACGAGCAGTACTTC; abundance: few; v_gene: TRBV5-1; d_gene: -; j_gene: TRBJ2-7
CDR3aa: CASSLTGAFGGNQPQHF; CDR3nt: TGCGCCAGCAGCCTTACAGGGGCCTTTGGCGGCAATCAGCCCCAGCATTTT; abundance: few; v_gene: TRBV5-1; d_gene: TRBD1; j_gene: TRBJ1-5
CDR3aa: CASSSGRPNYGYTF; CDR3nt: TGTGCCAGCAGTTCAGGTCGTCCTAACTATGGCTACACCTTC; abundance: -; v_gene: TRBV9; d_gene: -; j_gene: TRBJ1-2
CDR3aa: CASSSARKDRGNYEQYF; CDR3nt: TGTGCCAGCAGTTCCGCTCGTAAGGACAGGGGTAACTACGAGCAGTACTTC; abundance: -; v_gene: TRBV27; d_gene: TRBD1; j_gene: TRBJ2-7
CDR3aa: CASSSRVAGGDTQYF; CDR3nt: TGTGCCAGCAGTTCACGAGTAGCGGGGGGCGATACGCAGTATTTT; abundance: few; v_gene: TRBV11-2; d_gene: TRBD2; j_gene: TRBJ2-3
CDR3aa: CASSQVDGAYEQYF; CDR3nt: TGTGCCAGCAGCCAAGTCGACGGCGCCTACGAGCAGTACTTC; abundance: few; v_gene: TRBV3-1; d_gene: -; j_gene: TRBJ2-7
CDR3aa: CASSLAGTRLDEQFF; CDR3nt: TGTGCCAGCAGCTTAGCCGGGACTAGATTGGATGAGCAGTTCTTC; abundance: few; v_gene: TRBV7-8; d_gene: TRBD2; j_gene: TRBJ2-1
CDR3aa: CSAPAGTRVWNEQFF; CDR3nt: TGCAGTGCTCCAGCCGGGACTAGAGTATGGAATGAGCAGTTCTTC; abundance: -; v_gene: TRBV20-1; d_gene: TRBD2; j_gene: TRBJ2-1
CDR3aa: CASRDRVGTEAFF; CDR3nt: TGTGCCAGCAGAGACAGGGTTGGGACTGAAGCTTTCTTT; abundance: many; v_gene: TRBV3-1; d_gene: TRBD1; j_gene: TRBJ1-1
CDR3aa: CATSDLSGREQFF; CDR3nt: TGTGCCACCAGTGATTTAAGCGGGAGGGAGCAGTTCTTC; abundance: -; v_gene: TRBV24-1; d_gene: TRBD2; j_gene: TRBJ2-1
CDR3aa: CASSPTLLEETQYF; CDR3nt: TGCGCCAGCAGCCCCACTCTGCTCGAAGAGACCCAGTACTTC; abundance: -; v_gene: TRBV5-1; d_gene: -; j_gene: TRBJ2-5
CDR3aa: CSARVPVYNEQFF; CDR3nt: TGCAGTGCTAGAGTCCCAGTTTACAATGAGCAGTTCTTC; abundance: -; v_gene: TRBV20-1; d_gene: -; j_gene: TRBJ2-1
CDR3aa: CACLDGLNTEAFF; CDR3nt: TGTGCCTGTTTGGACGGATTGAACACTGAAGCTTTCTTT; abundance: few; v_gene: TRBV2; d_gene: -; j_gene: TRBJ1-1
CDR3aa: CASSFGVGFEEQYF; CDR3nt: TGTGCCAGCTCTTTTGGCGTGGGGTTTGAAGAGCAGTACTTC; abundance: -; v_gene: TRBV5-5; d_gene: -; j_gene: TRBJ2-7
CDR3aa: CASSLVRADTQYF; CDR3nt: TGTGCCAGCAGTTTAGTCAGGGCCGATACGCAGTATTTT; abundance: many; v_gene: TRBV5-1; d_gene: -; j_gene: TRBJ2-3
CDR3aa: CASRLIAQGLGEQYF; CDR3nt: TGTGCCAGCAGGTTAATCGCACAGGGGTTGGGGGAGCAGTACTTC; abundance: few; v_gene: TRBV7-3; d_gene: TRBD1; j_gene: TRBJ2-7
CDR3aa: CASSLEGQGGNQPQHF; CDR3nt: TGTGCCAGCAGCTTAGAAGGACAGGGCGGCAATCAGCCCCAGCATTTT; abundance: -; v_gene: TRBV7-8; d_gene: TRBD1; j_gene: TRBJ1-5
CDR3aa: CASSIDSTYEQYF; CDR3nt: TGTGCCAGCTCAATAGACAGTACCTACGAGCAGTACTTC; abundance: -; v_gene: TRBV18; d_gene: -; j_gene: TRBJ2-7
CDR3aa: CASSVRLAGSSGELFF; CDR3nt: TGTGCCAGCAGCGTCCGACTAGCGGGATCTTCCGGGGAGCTGTTTTTT; abundance: few; v_gene: TRBV7-2; d_gene: TRBD2; j_gene: TRBJ2-2
CDR3aa: CASSLLAGFYEQYF; CDR3nt: TGTGCCAGCAGTTTACTAGCGGGCTTCTACGAGCAGTACTTC; abundance: many; v_gene: TRBV27; d_gene: TRBD2; j_gene: TRBJ2-7
CDR3aa: CSATQQGIGSYEQYF; CDR3nt: TGCAGTGCTACCCAACAGGGAATCGGGTCCTACGAGCAGTACTTC; abundance: few; v_gene: TRBV20-1; d_gene: -; j_gene: TRBJ2-7
CDR3aa: CASSLNSDYGYTF; CDR3nt: TGTGCCAGCAGCTTAAATTCAGATTATGGCTACACCTTC; abundance: -; v_gene: TRBV12-3/TRBV12-4; d_gene: -; j_gene: TRBJ1-2
CDR3aa: CASSFGRAEAFF; CDR3nt: TGTGCCAGCAGCTTCGGCAGGGCTGAAGCTTTCTTT; abundance: many; v_gene: TRBV5-5; d_gene: -; j_gene: TRBJ1-1
CDR3aa: CSARLVDEQFF; CDR3nt: TGCAGTGCTAGACTAGTCGATGAGCAGTTCTTC; abundance: -; v_gene: TRBV20-1; d_gene: -; j_gene: TRBJ2-1
CDR3aa: CSALTSGRGNEQFF; CDR3nt: TGCAGTGCCTTGACTAGCGGGAGGGGTAATGAGCAGTTCTTC; abundance: -; v_gene: TRBV20-1; d_gene: TRBD2; j_gene: TRBJ2-1
CDR3aa: CASSFHDYEQYF; CDR3nt: TGTGCCAGCAGCTTTCACGACTACGAGCAGTACTTC; abundance: few; v_gene: TRBV7-8; d_gene: -; j_gene: TRBJ2-7
CDR3aa: CASSQASYEQFF; CDR3nt: TGTGCCAGCAGCCAAGCTAGTTATGAGCAGTTCTTC; abundance: few; v_gene: TRBV14; d_gene: -; j_gene: TRBJ2-1
CDR3aa: CASSPSRTGANTGELFF; CDR3nt: TGCGCCAGCAGCCCCTCCCGGACAGGGGCGAACACCGGGGAGCTGTTTTTT; abundance: -; v_gene: TRBV5-1; d_gene: TRBD1; j_gene: TRBJ2-2
CDR3aa: CASSTTTGRTDTQYF; CDR3nt: TGTGCCAGCAGCACTACGACAGGACGCACAGATACGCAGTATTTT; abundance: few; v_gene: TRBV7-9; d_gene: -; j_gene: TRBJ2-3